Below, one T cell receptor beta chain is given with its context. The sample originates from a study of blood T cell repertoires in COVID-19. Recruits, aged roughly 18 to 95 years, lived in around 24 US areas. People in the exposed group encountered a COVID-19 case within 2 weeks before entering the study. How the authors handled the data: Using reference gene primer amplification, nucleated cell counts were estimated. TCRdb's copy holds only in-frame clones and misses some; the assay was immunoSEQ multiplex PCR. V and J calls and clone size are as listed in that table; D and trimming were resolved from the DNA. This repertoire shows under 450,000 clones, 80% to 95% found once; its top ten account for just over 0.85%. Germline lookup yields CDR1 SGDLS and CDR2 YYNGEE. CDR3 length: 15 residues. The V gene lost 3 bases and the J gene lost 6 bases, with 18 bases spanning the gap.

The clonotype comes from a woman aged 40 to 50 who had been exposed to COVID-19. The specimen sequenced was PBMCs or T cells enriched from blood (not recorded which). The chain combines TRBV9 with TRBJ1-1; D might be TRBD1 (5 bases). CDR3 loop: CASSAAQGRSAEAFF. The CDR3 region has the DNA TGTGCCAGCAGCGCAGCCCAGGGCCGCAGCGCTGAAGCTTTCTTT. The full variable domain, in which reference TRBV9 and TRBJ1-1 provide the parts outside the CDR3, is DSGVTQTPKHLITATGQRVTLRCSPRSGDLSVYWYQQSLDQGLQFLIQYYNGEERAKGNILERFSAQQFPDLHSELNLSSLELGDSALYFCASSAAQGRSAEAFFGQGTRLTVV.